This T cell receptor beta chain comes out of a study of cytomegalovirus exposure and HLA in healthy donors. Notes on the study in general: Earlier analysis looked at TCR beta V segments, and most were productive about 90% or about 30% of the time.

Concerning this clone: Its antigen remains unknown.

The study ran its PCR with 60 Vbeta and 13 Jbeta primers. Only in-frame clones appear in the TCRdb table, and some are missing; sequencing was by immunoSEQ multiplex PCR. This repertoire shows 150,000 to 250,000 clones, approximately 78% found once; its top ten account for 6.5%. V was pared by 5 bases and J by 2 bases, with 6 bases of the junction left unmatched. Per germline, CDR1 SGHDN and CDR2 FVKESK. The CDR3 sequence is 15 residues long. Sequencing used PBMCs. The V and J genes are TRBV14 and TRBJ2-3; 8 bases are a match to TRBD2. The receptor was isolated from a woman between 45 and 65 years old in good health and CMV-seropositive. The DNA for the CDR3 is TGTGCCAGCAGCGCTAGCGGGTGGCTCACAGATACGCAGTATTTT. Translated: CASSASGWLTDTQYF.